This record concerns one T cell receptor beta chain sequence. Its cognate antigen is unknown. The source of the sample is a study of shared clonotypes between healthy human individuals. On the study more broadly: The donor pool was made up of two women and a few men aged 18 to 49. Findings and caveats of the study: Generation probability values for non-shared clonotypes were lower than those for clonotypes shared by all four donors. A small donor pool kept down the genetic and exposure-history diversity that was represented.

Germline loops: CDR1 LGHNA, CDR2 YSLEER. This CDR3 has 17 amino acids. V was trimmed by 3 bases and J by 2 bases, leaving 17 bases between them. Negatively enriched CD4+ T cells were divided by CD45RA into naive and memory. Data came from immunoSEQ multiplex PCR; TCRdb stores just in-frame clones and leaves some out. The sample contains over a million clones, 70% to 80% of which appear only once. Material: memory CD4+ T cells from PBMCs. Specified subset: CD45RA-negative fraction. The chain recombines TRBV4-3 with TRBJ2-4; no reliable D call. This receptor was taken from a man younger than 30 in good health. Some clones in this sample may be carry-over from other donors' samples. The DNA of the CDR3 is TGCGCCAGCAGCCATCAACATGGGCGTAATACCAAAAACATTCAGTACTTC. Translating it yields CASSHQHGRNTKNIQYF.